This T cell receptor (beta chain) is drawn from a study of naive and memory T cell subsets. Two oligonucleotides, mixed equimolar, formed the beta constant-region primer covering TRBC1 and TRBC2. The ligated cDNA underwent four PCR rounds using SP2 and nested alpha and beta constant-region primers. From the UMI-ligation and nested PCR reads, TCRdb called clonotypes with MiXCR, one entry per CDR3 protein. The top ten hold around 1.3% of the sample, which has approximately 80,000 distinct CDR3 sequences, about 10% seen once. A few counts support this clonotype. CMV status came from CD4+ T cell IFNgamma after overnight CMV lysate stimulation of fresh PBMCs. The CDR3 totals 16 residues.

Sequenced: naive CD8+ T cells from blood. The TCR comes from a human donor in good health. The V call is TRBV21-1, the J call TRBJ1-2; the table's D call, TRBD1, was not checked against the DNA. TRBV21-1 is an annotated pseudogene. CDR3 protein: CASSKAETGVGYGYTF. The CDR3 DNA sequence: TGTGCCAGCAGCAAAGCCGAGACAGGGGTTGGGTATGGCTACACCTTC.